The 23 T cell receptor beta chains in this list originate from one sample, sequenced in a study of OX40 agonist ivuxolimab in advanced cancers. Assay used: immunoSEQ multiplex PCR; TCRdb lists only in-frame clones, some missing. The table records about 7,200 clones, about 76% of them present only once. The material was CD4+ or CD8+ T cells sorted from blood, obtained in a trial of the OX40 agonist ivuxolimab. All receptors come from an adult with an advanced solid tumor such as melanoma, head and neck, liver or kidney cancer.

A single count supports this clone. The rearrangement links TRBV11-2 to TRBJ1-1, with unresolved D. Germline lookup yields CDR1 SGHAT and CDR2 FQNNGV. There are 11 residues in the CDR3. V shed 5 bases and J shed 8 bases, with 9 bases lying between them. The CDR3 bases are TGTGCCAGCAGCCCTCTTGAGGAAGCTTTCTTT. Residues: CASSPLEEAFF.

In this sample, this clone turned up once. The chain has TRBV13 and TRBJ2-5; weak D call: TRBD1 (5 bases). CDR1 and CDR2 from the germline V gene are PRHDT and FYEKMQ (reference sequence). The V end was cut by 2 bases, the J end by 2 bases, with 9 bases between. The CDR3 is made up of 14 amino acids. The DNA for the CDR3 is TGTGCCAGCAGCTTACGACAGCAACAAGAGACCCAGTACTTC. Amino acids: CASSLRQQQETQYF.

This rearrangement joins TRBV19 to TRBJ2-7, with a possible D match to TRBD1 (5 bases). Deletions cut 7 bases from V and 3 bases from J, with 13 bases between. This CDR3 has 13 residues. Looked up from germline, CDR1 is LNHDA and CDR2 is SQIVND (reference sequence). CDR3 DNA sequence: TGTGCCAGTACGCCAGGGCCTTACTACGAGCAGTACTTC. Amino acid sequence: CASTPGPYYEQYF.

The genes are TRBV5-6 and TRBJ2-2, with D possibly matching TRBD2 (7 bases). V lost 0 bases, J lost 7 bases, and 16 bases lay in between. The CDR3 has 16 amino acids. Germline CDR1 reads SGHDT; CDR2 reads YYEEEE. CDR3 sequence (DNA): TGTGCCAGCAGCTTGGAAGGGGGAGGGCCTTACGGGGAGCTGTTTTTT. It yields the protein CASSLEGGGPYGELFF.

The chain carries TRBV14 and TRBJ2-7; D not certain. The CDR3 covers 12 residues. V was clipped by 4 bases and J by 3 bases, with 7 bases between them. Germline CDR1 SGHDN, CDR2 FVKESK. DNA of the CDR3: TGTGCCAGCAGCCGCCTTTACTACGAGCAGTACTTC. Encoded protein: CASSRLYYEQYF.

The chain combines TRBV10-3 with TRBJ2-7; 8 nucleotides line up with TRBD1. CDR3 length: 16 residues. Germline CDR1 is ENHRY and CDR2 is SYGVKD. V shed 5 bases, J shed 4 bases, and the junction held 13 bases outside the gene matches. The CDR3 region is CAISKYMDRDGYEQYF. CDR3 DNA sequence: TGTGCCATCAGTAAATATATGGACAGGGATGGATACGAGCAGTACTTC.

By share, this clone ranks as medium-sized. This sequence joins TRBV28 and TRBJ2-7; no reliable D call. The V end was cut by 3 bases, the J end by 4 bases, with 19 bases between. Germline values: CDR1 MDHEN, CDR2 SYDVKM. The CDR3 contains 16 residues. The CDR3, as DNA: TGTGCCAGCAGTTTTTCCCCCTGGACGGTGAAATACGAGCAGTACTTC. This codes for CASSFSPWTVKYEQYF. Variable domain in full (rest from reference TRBV28 and TRBJ2-7): DVKVTQSSRYLVKRTGEKVFLECVQDMDHENMFWYRQDPGLGLRLIYFSYDVKMKEKGDIPEGYSVSREKKERFSLILESASTNQTSMYLCASSFSPWTVKYEQYFGPGTRLTVT.

The V gene is TRBV10-1, the J gene TRBJ2-1, with 8 bases that match TRBD2. Trimming removed 5 bases from V and 4 bases from J; junction bases left unmatched: 4. CDR1 is WNHNN, CDR2 SYGVQD, per germline (reference sequence). The CDR3 runs to 14 residues. The CDR3 DNA reads as TGCGCCAGCAGTATTAGCGGGAAGTACAATGAGCAGTTCTTC. Translating gives CASSISGKYNEQFF.

The chain combines TRBV6-5 with TRBJ1-1; TRBD1 matches at 8 bases. The CDR3 spans 15 residues. The germline V gene encodes CDR1 MNHEY and CDR2 SVGAGI. Trimming at V came to 2 bases and at J to 5 bases, leaving 7 bases not matched to a gene. The CDR3 region has the DNA TGTGCCAGCAGTTACGGGGTGACAGGGGCGACTGAAGCTTTCTTT. Translated: CASSYGVTGATEAFF.

The chain recombines TRBV11-3 with TRBJ2-1; 13 positions match TRBD2. Germline CDR1 reads SGHNT; CDR2 reads YENEEA. The CDR3 covers 16 residues. J lost 6 bases, V lost 3 bases, and 5 bases had no gene match. DNA for the CDR3: TGTGCCAGCAGCTTCCTCGGACTAGCGGGGGTCAATGAGCAGTTCTTC. It codes for CASSFLGLAGVNEQFF. Using reference TRBV11-3 and TRBJ2-1 for the parts outside the CDR3, the full variable domain is EAGVVQSPRYKIIEKKQPVAFWCNPISGHNTLYWYLQNLGQGPELLIRYENEEAVDDSQLPKDRFSAERLKGVDSTLKIQPAELGDSAVYLCASSFLGLAGVNEQFFGPGTRLTVL.

The chain joins TRBV5-6 to TRBJ2-7, with 9 positions matching TRBD1. With 2 bases clipped from V and 3 bases from J, the junction kept 3 bases outside the gene matches. The germline gives CDR1 SGHDT, CDR2 YYEEEE. The CDR3 runs 14 residues. CDR3 amino acids: CASSFGTGNYEQYF. CDR3 DNA: TGTGCCAGCAGCTTCGGGACAGGGAACTACGAGCAGTACTTC. Full variable domain (rest looked up from reference TRBV5-6 and TRBJ2-7): DAGVTQSPTHLIKTRGQQVTLRCSPKSGHDTVSWYQQALGQGPQFIFQYYEEEERQRGNFPDRFSGHQFPNYSSELNVNALLLGDSALYLCASSFGTGNYEQYFGPGTRLTVT.

V and J are TRBV6-1 and TRBJ1-5; 8 nucleotides match TRBD1. In germline, CDR1 is MNHNS, CDR2 SASEGT. CDR3 length equals 15 residues. V was clipped by 8 bases and J by 2 bases; unmatched bases: 8. In nucleotides, the CDR3 is TGTGCCAGCTTCTCCAGGGGGCTGGGCAATCAGCCCCAGCATTTT. Its translation: CASFSRGLGNQPQHF.

The genes are TRBV9 and TRBJ2-1; D perhaps matches TRBD2 (6 bases). Germline V gene lookup returns CDR1 SGDLS and CDR2 YYNGEE. The CDR3 consists of 17 residues. Between the trimmed V and J ends, which lost 2 bases and 7 bases, there was a span of 22 bases. The CDR3 spells CASSVGGPWGGANEQFF. The CDR3 DNA reads TGTGCCAGCAGCGTGGGTGGGCCCTGGGGCGGGGCTAATGAGCAGTTCTTC.

V usage is TRBV30 and J usage is TRBJ1-2; D gene ambiguous. The germline V and J ends were trimmed by 4 bases and 7 bases, with 13 bases remaining between them. CDR3 size: 12 residues. From germline, CDR1 is GTSNPN and CDR2 SVGIG (reference sequence). The CDR3 spells CAWTEGGSGYTF. CDR3 sequence (DNA): TGTGCCTGGACCGAGGGTGGTAGTGGCTACACCTTC.

The chain combines TRBV28 with TRBJ1-1; 7 bases fit TRBD1. After removal of 6 bases from V and 6 bases from J, the junction contained 7 bases not matched to a gene. The CDR3 covers 13 residues. CDR1 and CDR2 from the germline V gene are MDHEN and SYDVKM. The CDR3 protein is CASSPRGLSEAFF. The CDR3 nucleotides are TGTGCCAGCAGCCCAAGGGGGCTCTCTGAAGCTTTCTTT.

This chain uses TRBV9 with TRBJ2-1, with 7 bases aligning to TRBD2. The V and J ends lost 0 bases and 4 bases, in that order; junction bases with no gene match: 4. Germline V gives CDR1 SGDLS, CDR2 YYNGEE. The CDR3 sequence is 15 residues long. The CDR3: CASSVGAGVYNEQFF. The CDR3, as DNA: TGTGCCAGCAGCGTAGGGGCGGGGGTATACAATGAGCAGTTCTTC.

This chain connects TRBV6-1 to TRBJ2-5; the D gene is possibly TRBD1 (5 bases). The CDR3 has 17 amino acids. Germline-derived CDR1 and CDR2 are MNHNS and SASEGT. The ends were cut back, 2 bases at V and 0 bases at J, with 16 bases in the middle. The DNA of the CDR3 is TGTGCCAGCAGTGAAACCCAGGGTGGAGCGTACCAAGAGACCCAGTACTTC. Amino acid sequence: CASSETQGGAYQETQYF.

The V call is TRBV10-1, the J call TRBJ2-1; D may be TRBD2 (6 bases). The CDR3 runs 13 residues. In germline, CDR1 is WNHNN, CDR2 SYGVQD (reference sequence). Trimming left V 4 bases short and J 9 bases short, with 13 bases between. CDR3 in DNA: TGCGCCAGCAGTGGCGGGACTCCCGGTGAGCAGTTCTTC. This gives the protein CASSGGTPGEQFF.

This clone has a handful of counts. The V gene is TRBV25-1, the J gene TRBJ1-4, with D unresolved. The germline gives CDR1 MGHDK, CDR2 SYGVNS. This CDR3 has 17 amino acids. Trimming took 4 bases from V and 0 from J, leaving 15 bases between them. Written as DNA, the CDR3 is TGTGCCAGCAGTGTAGTCGTTGAAAGTGCAACTAATGAAAAACTGTTTTTT. Translated, it gives CASSVVVESATNEKLFF.

This chain uses TRBV4-3 with TRBJ2-5; D is undetermined. Germline V gene data show CDR1 as LGHNA and CDR2 as YSLEER. The germline V and J ends were trimmed by 4 bases and 2 bases, with 11 bases remaining between them. The CDR3 totals 14 residues. The DNA of the CDR3 is TGCGCCAGCAGCCCCAATTTCCAGCAAGAGACCCAGTACTTC. Translation gives CASSPNFQQETQYF.

This clone has a single count. J is TRBJ2-7 and V is TRBV7-9, with 7 positions matching TRBD1. Germline-derived CDR1 and CDR2 are SEHNR and FQNEAQ (reference sequence). V lost 1 base to trimming and J lost 2 bases; unmatched junction nucleotides: 2. The CDR3 is 14 amino acids. CDR3 protein: CASSLGQGAYEQYF. CDR3 nucleotides: TGTGCCAGCAGCTTAGGACAGGGAGCCTACGAGCAGTACTTC. Together with reference TRBV7-9 and TRBJ2-7, the CDR3 gives the full variable domain: DTGVSQNPRHKITKRGQNVTFRCDPISEHNRLYWYRQTLGQGPEFLTYFQNEAQLEKSRLLSDRFSAERPKGSFSTLEIQRTEQGDSAMYLCASSLGQGAYEQYFGPGTRLTVT.

This chain links TRBV6-6 with TRBJ1-5, with 11 nucleotides matching TRBD1. The V gene end was trimmed by 6 bases and the J gene end by 5 bases; junction bases not matched to a gene: 3. Germline V gene lookup returns CDR1 MNHNY and CDR2 SVGAGI (reference sequence). CDR3 length: 14 residues. The CDR3 DNA reads TGTGCCAGCAGCGGGACAGGGGGTGATCAGCCCCAGCATTTT. This translates into CASSGTGGDQPQHF.

On this clone: Compared with germline, one end of the junction differs, possibly owing to a read error. The chain combines TRBV5-3 with TRBJ2-7; TRBD2 matches 8 bases. TRBV5-3 is recorded as an ORF, its role being uncertain. This CDR3 spans 14 amino acids. The CDR3 loop is CASSLALAEYEQYF. For the CDR3, the DNA is TGTGCCAGCAGCTTGGCACTAGCGGAGTACGAGCAGTACTTC.